This TCR beta chain was recovered during a study of PD-1 blockade in classical Hodgkin lymphoma. Study observations and caveats: Initiation of nivolumab under 1 year after ASCT led to exclusion of patients.

TCRdb keeps only in-frame clones here, not all; method: immunoSEQ multiplex PCR. The data contain under 30,000 clones, roughly two thirds of them singletons. This clone turned up a few times. Its target is unknown. Compared with germline, one end of the junction differs, possibly owing to a read error. The CDR3 is made up of 12 amino acids. Germline CDR1 reads LNHDA; CDR2 reads SQIVND (reference sequence). With no exception, relapse followed autologous stem cell transplantation in all patients, and brentuximab vedotin exposure varied. This TCR was sampled from a human donor with classical Hodgkin lymphoma. V and J are TRBV19 and TRBJ2-1; TRBD2 matches 8 bases. The sample here was peripheral blood mononuclear cells (PBMCs), taken at baseline. In DNA, the CDR3 is TGTGCCAGTAGTATAGCCGGCGGGGGGCCGCTCTTC. Translated, it gives CASSIAGGGPLF.